This T cell receptor (beta chain) emerged from a study of identical twins (dated by TCRdb to about 2016). Looking at the study overall: The study deep-sequenced TCR alpha and beta repertoires from monozygotic twins, unrelated adults of various ages and cord blood to test whether fetal clonotypes persist. To rule out contamination, replicate twin experiments were performed at different times with different library preparation protocols.

Many counts were recorded for this clonotype. Its antigen is unknown. No quality values exist for individual bases; no much larger clone is one base distant. What the research found in general, with its limitations: Compared with coincidental sharing between unrelated individuals, out-of-frame TCR alpha sequences shared between twins showed an excess of sequences with low generation probability. In monozygotic twins, out-of-frame TCR alpha sharing was systematically underestimated by recombination models, although the models agreed with sharing between unrelated individuals. Excess twin sharing in beta out-of-frame sequences was weaker because fewer shared sequences lowered the signal-to-noise ratio. Abundant cord blood beta clonotypes had fewer insertions, young adult naive repertoires showed a similar but weaker trend, and memory repertoires showed no such trend. Because the same donors could not be followed over many years, conclusions were based on cross-sectional statistical analysis. Zero-insertion analyses could be partly confounded by invariant T cells such as MAIT and iNKT, though diverse VJ usage argued against such confounding for most clonotypes.

Library preparation used 5' RACE. Sequencing was performed on an Illumina HiSeq 2000. Template switching added a universal primer binding site, and the final cDNA carried a unique molecular identifier that allowed TCR cDNA molecules to be counted accurately. First-strand cDNA for TCR alpha and beta chains was synthesized from specific primers in the conserved constant-segment region. To control for contamination, each cDNA library was double barcoded with a SMART-Mk sample barcode plus Illumina barcodes. TruSeq adapter sequences along with Illumina sample barcodes were introduced in two successive PCR steps. The Illumina HiSeq platform was used with custom primers to sequence TCR alpha and beta cDNA libraries. The authors' pipeline ran thus. MiGEC processed the raw reads to extract unique molecular identifiers, while MiXCR was used to determine the CDR3 positions. Recombination models were inferred per individual with the repgenHMM and IGoR tools using an EM algorithm. The tcR package in R was used for shared clonotype analysis, with sharing normalized by the product of cloneset sizes. To study raw recombination free of thymic and clonal selection effects, out-of-frame nonproductive sequences were analyzed. Through fastp at Q25 and MiXCR, TCRdb rebuilt clones from the public reads, retaining in-frame beta chains. Each CDR3 protein gets just one entry, which takes the most common genes and DNA from the rows behind it. TCRdb, not the authors, supplied the V and J calls. This sample comprises about 240,000 distinct CDR3 sequences, roughly a tenth of them detected only once. The top ten constitute roughly 10% of the sample.

Only healthy Caucasian donors were included. Miltenyi CD45RO+ enrichment and human naive T-cell isolation kits were used to isolate memory (CD45RO+) and naive T cells from PBMC. Trimmed from V: 10 bases; trimmed from J: 0 bases; junction bases lacking a gene match: 2. The CDR3 numbers 13 residues from cysteine through phenylalanine. Kept here is only the CDR3 DNA, which spans 39 bases and is read in frame from base 1. Looking up the germline V gene yields CDR1 ENHRY and CDR2 SYGVKD. The chain joins TRBV10-3 to TRBJ2-1, and TRBD2 matches 8 of the central bases. This receptor was identified in a man over 45 in good health. The specimen was memory T cells sorted from blood. This specimen's cell subset or site label, interpreted: CD45RO+ enriched T cells. The nucleotides read TGTGCCACGGGGGGGAGCTCCTACAATGAGCAGTTCTTC. This yields the protein CATGGSSYNEQFF.